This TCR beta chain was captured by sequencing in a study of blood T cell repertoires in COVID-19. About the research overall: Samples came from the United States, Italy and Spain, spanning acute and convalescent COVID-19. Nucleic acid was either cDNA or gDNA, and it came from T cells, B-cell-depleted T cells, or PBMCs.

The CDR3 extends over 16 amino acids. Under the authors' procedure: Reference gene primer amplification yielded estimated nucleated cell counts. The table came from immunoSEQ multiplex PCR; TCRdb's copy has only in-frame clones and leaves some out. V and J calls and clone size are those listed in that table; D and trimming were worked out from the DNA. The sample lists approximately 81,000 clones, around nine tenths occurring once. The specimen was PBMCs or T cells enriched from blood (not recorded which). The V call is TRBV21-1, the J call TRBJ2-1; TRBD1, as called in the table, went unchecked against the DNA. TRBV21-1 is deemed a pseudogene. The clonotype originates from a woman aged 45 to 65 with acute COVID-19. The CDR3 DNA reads TGTGCCAGCAGCAATAATGCAGGGGGCAGGGGGAATGAGCAGTTCTTC. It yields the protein CASSNNAGGRGNEQFF.